The 3 T cell receptor beta chains below were found in one sample sequenced in a study of T cell repertoires in cytomegalovirus infection. TCRdb recomputed calls from the reads with MiXCR, one row per CDR3 protein. The data show roughly 570,000 distinct CDR3 sequences, 40% seen once. No antigen has been identified for these receptors. Here the sequenced sample was cultured PBMCs, taken from culture after CMV antigen stimulation. The receptors derive from a human donor in good health (CMV status not recorded). Some clones in this sample may be carry-over from other donors' samples.

This clonotype has more than one count but fewer than ten. The chain uses TRBV11-2 and TRBJ2-1; D is possibly TRBD1 or TRBD2 (6 bases each). The V and J ends lost 5 bases and 7 bases respectively, with 15 bases between them. Germline V gives CDR1 SGHAT, CDR2 FQNNGV. The CDR3 totals 14 residues. The CDR3: CASSPLPGANEQFF. The CDR3 region has the DNA TGTGCCAGCAGCCCCCTTCCGGGGGCGAATGAGCAGTTCTTC.

The chain is built from TRBV11-2 and TRBJ2-1; D is ambiguous. The CDR3 has 15 amino acids. The V gene lost 0 bases and the J gene lost 6 bases, with 12 bases spanning the gap. Germline V gene data show CDR1 as SGHAT and CDR2 as FQNNGV. The CDR3 spells CASSLEVEVFNEQFF. CDR3 sequence (DNA): TGTGCCAGCAGCTTAGAGGTAGAGGTGTTCAATGAGCAGTTCTTC.

Only a few counts were recorded for this clonotype. J is TRBJ2-7 and V is TRBV7-2; TRBD2 is a possible D gene (5 bases). Trimming removed 5 bases at V and 2 bases at J, with 28 bases between. The CDR3 has 19 residues. Germline V gene sequence: CDR1 SGHTA, CDR2 FQGNSA. As DNA, the CDR3 is TGTGCCAGCAGCCTCCCGGGCGAGCGGAGTTCCTATAAAACCTACGAGCAGTACTTC. This translates into CASSLPGERSSYKTYEQYF.